Only a few counts were recorded for the clone carrying this TCR beta chain. What it binds is unknown. A J-beta primer mix and a sample-barcoded 5' primer were used in a second PCR of about 7 to 12 cycles. Every sample gave at least 2.5 million paired-end reads containing CDR3. A single record per CDR3 protein comes from TCRdb applying MiXCR to the 5' RACE reads. Of roughly 1,300,000 distinct CDR3 sequences in the sample, around 59% were seen once. V was clipped by 0 bases and J by 5 bases, with 6 bases between them. The CDR3 spans 13 residues. CDR1 and CDR2 (germline): KGHSH, LQKENI. The sample is drawn from a study of blood T cells in healthy people across ages. Study-wide findings and caveats: A strong correlation was found between TCR beta diversity and the percentage of naive T cells. TCR beta diversity, measured per million T cells, fell in a roughly linear way with age.

This TCR derives from a young man in good health. The sequencing sample was made of blood. This chain uses TRBV18 with TRBJ2-3; tentatively, D is TRBD2 (5 bases). DNA for the CDR3: TGTGCCAGCTCACCACCGACTATAGATACGCAGTATTTT. It yields the protein CASSPPTIDTQYF.